These 7 T cell receptor beta chains were sequenced from one sample in a study of shared clonotypes between healthy human individuals. TCRdb's table, derived via immunoSEQ multiplex PCR, lists solely in-frame clones and lacks some. The repertoire holds approximately 2.4 million clones, with approximately 94% as singletons. Sequencing input: naive CD4+ T cells sorted from blood. Subset given: CD45RA+ positively selected. The receptors derive from a man aged 18 to 30 in good health.

This clone came up once. The chain recombines TRBV28 with TRBJ2-3, with a weak D call TRBD1 (5 bases). Trimming shortened V by 3 bases and J by 5 bases, and 15 bases separated the two germline ends. Germline loops: CDR1 MDHEN, CDR2 SYDVKM. The CDR3 is 15 residues long. The CDR3 region is CASSFAGNPKDTQYF. CDR3 DNA sequence: TGTGCCAGCAGTTTTGCAGGGAATCCCAAAGATACGCAGTATTTT.

The sample holds one count of this clone. At the DNA level, this CDR3 is encoded by other sequences in the same sample as well. J is TRBJ1-5 and V is TRBV7-9; D perhaps matches TRBD1 (5 bases). The CDR3 consists of 15 residues. Germline lookup yields CDR1 SEHNR and CDR2 FQNEAQ (reference sequence). V lost 3 bases and J lost 3, with 12 bases in between. The CDR3 DNA reads TGTGCCAGCAGCTTCGGGACGGGATACAATCAGCCCCAGCATTTT. Translated, it gives CASSFGTGYNQPQHF.

The CDR3 here is CASSATGNDSPLHF. In nucleotides, the CDR3 is TGTGCCAGCAGTGCTACAGGGAATGATTCACCCCTCCACTTT. The chain joins TRBV6-5 to TRBJ1-6, with D perhaps TRBD1 (6 bases). The CDR3 loop spans 14 amino acids. Germline assignment: CDR1 MNHEY and CDR2 SVGAGI. Trimming removed 5 bases from V and 8 bases from J, with 13 bases in between.

The rearrangement uses TRBV10-1 and TRBJ2-6; D is ambiguous. Trimming took off 8 bases at V and 4 bases at J, with 9 bases between the two ends. This CDR3 spans 13 amino acids. Germline V CDR1 and CDR2: WNHNN, SYGVQD (reference sequence). The CDR3 nucleotides read TGCGCCAGCGGGTCGTCCGGGGCCAACGTCCTGACTTTC. Translating it yields CASGSSGANVLTF.

The chain couples TRBV10-3 to TRBJ2-5; either TRBD1 or TRBD2 may supply D (5 bases each). V lost 0 bases, J lost 2 bases, and 19 bases lay in between. This CDR3 is 18 amino acids long. Germline V gene data show CDR1 as ENHRY and CDR2 as SYGVKD. The CDR3 nucleotides are TGTGCCATCAGTGAGTCGACTACTGGGGGTTCGAGGCAAGAGACCCAGTACTTC. This codes for CAISESTTGGSRQETQYF.

A single count supports this clone. The V and J genes are TRBV10-1 and TRBJ2-7; the D call may be TRBD1 or TRBD2 (5 bases each). The CDR3 has 14 residues. V lost 3 bases and J 3 bases, leaving 12 bases between the germline ends. CDR1 is WNHNN and CDR2 is SYGVQD in the germline V gene (reference sequence). The CDR3 region has the DNA TGCGCCAGCAGTGATGAGGGGAAAAGCTACGAGCAGTACTTC. It encodes CASSDEGKSYEQYF.

This chain uses TRBV30 with TRBJ1-1, with a weak D call TRBD1 (5 bases). The V gene's germline CDR1 is GTSNPN and CDR2 SVGIG (reference sequence). CDR3 length equals 14 residues. Trimming removed 0 bases from V and 1 base from J, with 9 bases in between. Written as DNA, the CDR3 is TGTGCCTGGAGTGTAGGGGACGGGAACACTGAAGCTTTCTTT. Its protein product is CAWSVGDGNTEAFF.